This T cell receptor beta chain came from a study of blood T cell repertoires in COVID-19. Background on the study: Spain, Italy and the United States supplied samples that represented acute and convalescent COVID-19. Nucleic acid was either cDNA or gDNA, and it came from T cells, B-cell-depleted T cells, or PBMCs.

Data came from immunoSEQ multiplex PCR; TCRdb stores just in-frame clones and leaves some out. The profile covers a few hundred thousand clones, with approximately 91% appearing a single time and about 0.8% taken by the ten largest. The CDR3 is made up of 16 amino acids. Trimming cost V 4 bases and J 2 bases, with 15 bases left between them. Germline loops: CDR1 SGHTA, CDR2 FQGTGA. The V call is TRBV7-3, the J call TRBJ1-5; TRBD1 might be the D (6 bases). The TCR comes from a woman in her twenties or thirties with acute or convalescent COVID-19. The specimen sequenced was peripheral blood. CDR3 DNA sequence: TGTGCCAGCAGCTCGGCAGGGGTTTTGGGCAATCAGCCCCAGCATTTT. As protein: CASSSAGVLGNQPQHF.